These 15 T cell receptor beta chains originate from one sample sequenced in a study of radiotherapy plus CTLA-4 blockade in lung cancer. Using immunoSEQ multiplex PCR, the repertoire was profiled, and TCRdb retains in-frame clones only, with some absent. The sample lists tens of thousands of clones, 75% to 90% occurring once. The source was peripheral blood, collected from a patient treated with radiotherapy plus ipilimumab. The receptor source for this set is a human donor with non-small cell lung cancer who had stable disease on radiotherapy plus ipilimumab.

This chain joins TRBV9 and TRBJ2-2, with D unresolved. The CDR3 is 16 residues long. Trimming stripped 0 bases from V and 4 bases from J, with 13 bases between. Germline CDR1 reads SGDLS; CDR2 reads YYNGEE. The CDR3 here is CASSVVPDSGTGELFF. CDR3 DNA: TGTGCCAGCAGCGTAGTTCCAGACTCGGGCACCGGGGAGCTGTTTTTT.

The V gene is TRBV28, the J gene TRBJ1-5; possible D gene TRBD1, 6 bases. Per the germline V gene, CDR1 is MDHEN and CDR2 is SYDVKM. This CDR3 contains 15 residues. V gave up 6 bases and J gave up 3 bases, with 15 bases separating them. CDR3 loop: CASRGPDRPNQPQHF. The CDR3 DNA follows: TGTGCCAGCAGGGGGCCCGACAGGCCCAATCAGCCCCAGCATTTT.

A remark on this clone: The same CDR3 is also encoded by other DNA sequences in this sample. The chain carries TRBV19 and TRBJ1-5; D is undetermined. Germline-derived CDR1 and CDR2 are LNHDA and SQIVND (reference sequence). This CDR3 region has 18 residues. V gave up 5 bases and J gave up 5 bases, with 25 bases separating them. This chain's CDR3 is CASSFPTWRRTGDQPQHF. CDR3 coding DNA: TGTGCCAGTAGTTTCCCCACTTGGAGGAGGACTGGGGATCAGCCCCAGCATTTT.

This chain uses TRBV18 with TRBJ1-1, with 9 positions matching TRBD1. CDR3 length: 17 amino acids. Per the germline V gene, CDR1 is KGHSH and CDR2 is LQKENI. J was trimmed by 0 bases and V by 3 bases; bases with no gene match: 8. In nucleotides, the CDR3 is TGTGCCAGCTCACCCGCGGGACAGGGTTTCATGAACACTGAAGCTTTCTTT. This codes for CASSPAGQGFMNTEAFF.

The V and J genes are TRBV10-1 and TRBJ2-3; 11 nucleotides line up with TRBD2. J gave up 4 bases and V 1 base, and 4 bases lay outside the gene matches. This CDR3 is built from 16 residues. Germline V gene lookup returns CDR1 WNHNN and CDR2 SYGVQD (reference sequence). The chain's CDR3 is CASSELAGGPADTQYF. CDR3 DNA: TGCGCCAGCAGTGAGTTAGCGGGGGGGCCGGCAGATACGCAGTATTTT.

Here the CDR3 DNA reads TGTGCCAGCAGGCTACGGGGGAATAATGAAAAACTGTTTTTT. It specifies CASRLRGNNEKLFF. V gene TRBV2 combines with J gene TRBJ1-4, with a possible D match to TRBD1 (5 bases). V was pared by 6 bases and J by 4 bases, with 12 bases between. The CDR3 is made up of 14 amino acids. The germline CDR1 and CDR2 sequences are SNHLY and FYNNEI.

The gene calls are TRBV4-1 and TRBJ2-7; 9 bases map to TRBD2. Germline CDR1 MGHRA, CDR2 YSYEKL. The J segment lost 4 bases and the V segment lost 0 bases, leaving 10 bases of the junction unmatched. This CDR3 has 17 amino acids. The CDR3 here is CASSQETNLAGEYEQYF. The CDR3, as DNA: TGCGCCAGCAGCCAAGAGACCAATTTAGCGGGGGAATACGAGCAGTACTTC.

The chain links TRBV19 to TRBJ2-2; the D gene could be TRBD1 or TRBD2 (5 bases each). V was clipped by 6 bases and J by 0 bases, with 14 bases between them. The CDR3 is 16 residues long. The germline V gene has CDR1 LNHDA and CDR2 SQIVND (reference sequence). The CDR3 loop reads CASSPGTAANTGELFF. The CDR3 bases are TGTGCCAGTAGCCCCGGGACCGCGGCGAACACCGGGGAGCTGTTTTTT.

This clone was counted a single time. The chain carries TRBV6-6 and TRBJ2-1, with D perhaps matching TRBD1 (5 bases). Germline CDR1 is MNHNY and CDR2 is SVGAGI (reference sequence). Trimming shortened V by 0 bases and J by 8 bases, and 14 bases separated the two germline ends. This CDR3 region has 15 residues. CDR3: CASSYSPGRADEQFF. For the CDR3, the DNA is TGTGCCAGCAGTTACTCCCCCGGCAGGGCGGATGAGCAGTTCTTC.

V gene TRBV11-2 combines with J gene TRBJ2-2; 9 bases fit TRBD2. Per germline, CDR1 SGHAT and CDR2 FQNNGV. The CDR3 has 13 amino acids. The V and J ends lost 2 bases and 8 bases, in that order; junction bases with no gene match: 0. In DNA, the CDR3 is TGTGCCAGCAGCTTACTAGCGGGGGGGGAGCTGTTTTTT. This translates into CASSLLAGGELFF.

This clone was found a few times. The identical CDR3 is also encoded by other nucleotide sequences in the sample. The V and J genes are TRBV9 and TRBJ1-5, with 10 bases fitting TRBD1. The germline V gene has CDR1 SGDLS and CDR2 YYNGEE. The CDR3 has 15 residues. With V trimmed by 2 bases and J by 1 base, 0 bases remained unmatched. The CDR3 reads CASSVGQGSNQPQHF. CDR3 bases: TGTGCCAGCAGCGTGGGACAGGGGAGCAATCAGCCCCAGCATTTT.

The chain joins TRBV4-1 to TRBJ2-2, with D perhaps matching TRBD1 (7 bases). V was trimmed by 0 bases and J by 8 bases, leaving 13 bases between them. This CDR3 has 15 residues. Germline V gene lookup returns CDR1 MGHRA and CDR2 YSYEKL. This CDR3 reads CASSQDRGVVGELFF. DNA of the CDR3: TGCGCCAGCAGCCAAGACAGGGGGGTGGTTGGGGAGCTGTTTTTT.

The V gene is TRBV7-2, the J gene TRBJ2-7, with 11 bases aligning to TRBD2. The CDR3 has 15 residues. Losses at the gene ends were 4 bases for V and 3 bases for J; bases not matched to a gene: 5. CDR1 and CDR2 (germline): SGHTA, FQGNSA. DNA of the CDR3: TGTGCCAGCAGCTCTCTAGCGGGGGGCCTCTACGAGCAGTACTTC. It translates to CASSSLAGGLYEQYF. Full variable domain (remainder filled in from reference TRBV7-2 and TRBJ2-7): GAGVSQSPSNKVTEKGKDVELRCDPISGHTALYWYRQSLGQGLEFLIYFQGNSAPDKSGLPSDRFSAERTGGSVSTLTIQRTQQEDSAVYLCASSSLAGGLYEQYFGPGTRLTVT.

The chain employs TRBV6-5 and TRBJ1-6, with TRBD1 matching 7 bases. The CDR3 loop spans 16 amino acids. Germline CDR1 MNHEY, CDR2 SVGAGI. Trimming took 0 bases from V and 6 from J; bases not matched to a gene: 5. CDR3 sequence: CASSYSTGTANSPLHF. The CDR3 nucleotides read TGTGCCAGCAGTTACTCGACCGGGACAGCTAATTCACCCCTCCACTTT.

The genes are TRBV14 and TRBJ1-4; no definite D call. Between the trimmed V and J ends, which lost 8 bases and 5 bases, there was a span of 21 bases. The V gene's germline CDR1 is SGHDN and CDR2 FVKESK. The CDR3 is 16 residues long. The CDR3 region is CASGGGVLDFNEKLFF. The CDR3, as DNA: TGTGCCAGCGGCGGCGGGGTGTTAGACTTCAATGAAAAACTGTTTTTT.